This T cell receptor (beta chain) originates from a study of blood T cell repertoires in COVID-19. Overall study context: From the United States, Italy and Spain came samples of acute and convalescent COVID-19.

Data came from immunoSEQ multiplex PCR; TCRdb stores just in-frame clones and leaves some out. The repertoire consists of hundreds of thousands of clones, with 82% occurring once and the leading ten covering more than 4.5%. This CDR3 has 15 amino acids. CDR1 is MDHEN, CDR2 SYDVKM, per germline. Trimming cost V 8 bases and J 1 base, with 17 bases left between them. Sample: peripheral blood. The chain uses TRBV28 and TRBJ1-2; a possible D gene is TRBD1 (5 bases). The TCR originated in an elderly woman with active or convalescent COVID-19. In DNA, the CDR3 is TGTGCCAGCTCCCGAGGAGGGGACCTTAACTATGGCTACACCTTC. This codes for CASSRGGDLNYGYTF.